This T cell receptor (beta chain) was retrieved from a study of early T cells in non-severe SARS-CoV-2 infection (dated by TCRdb to the early 2020s). Study-level background: Bulk RNA from unsorted whole blood was used for TCR sequencing, so alpha and beta chains could not be paired.

The method was 5' RACE. Sequencing relied on a NextSeq 500. Unique molecular identifiers were attached to individual cDNA molecules in the TCR library protocol so that sequencing error and PCR bias could be corrected. Sequencing covered both TCR alpha and beta chains, and within each sample the abundances of alpha and beta sequences were tightly co-correlated. From the authors' description of their analysis: Decombinator V4 was used to annotate the V gene, J gene and CDR3 of the TCR sequences. Expanded TCRs were defined as changing significantly between any two time points under a Poisson model with p below 0.0001. TCR abundances were normalised to the total number of TCRs sequenced in each sample and reported as counts per million. MAIT TCRs were defined by TRAV1-2 paired with TRAJ12, TRAJ20 or TRAJ33, and iNKT TCRs by TRAV10 paired with TRAJ18. VDJdb, accessed 1 November 2021, was searched for CMV, EBV and SARS-CoV-2 annotated TCRs, with TCRs annotated for multiple antigens excluded. The public reads were quality trimmed at Q25 with fastp and then assembled into clones with MiXCR by TCRdb, keeping productive beta chains. Identical CDR3 proteins give one entry, which carries the most common genes and DNA. V and J calls and clone size were set by TCRdb, not the authors. The sample table records just under 65,000 distinct CDR3 sequences; roughly 5.7% of these occur just once. The ten largest clones take up approximately 3.6% of the sample.

This was a case-control study nested in a cohort of healthcare workers in London, UK, who had nasopharyngeal swab PCR tests and blood samples taken every week. Between 23 and 31 March 2020, the week of the UK lockdown, healthcare workers were enrolled and then followed up weekly for as long as 16 weeks. Findings and caveats that apply to the study as a whole: VDJdb matching was skewed toward anti-spike CD8 responses and likely underestimated virus-specific expansions by missing private and CD4 specificities.

There are many counts of this clonotype. What this receptor recognizes is not known. The sample holds no much larger clone one base away, and base qualities are not on file. Per the germline V gene, SGHVS is the CDR1 and FQNEAQ is the CDR2. The V end loses 0 bases and the J end loses 0 bases, and a stretch of 6 bases separates them. Including cysteine and phenylalanine, the CDR3 has 15 amino acids. Just the 45-base CDR3 DNA is kept, in frame starting at base 1. The chain joins TRBV7-8 to TRBJ1-5; no D gene is confidently identified. The source was whole blood, collected at baseline. The clonotype was recovered from an adult who was a healthcare worker with PCR-confirmed SARS-CoV-2 infection or an uninfected control (not recorded which). The bases are TGTGCCAGCAGCTTAGCACGGTTTAGCAATCAGCCCCAGCATTTT. This yields the protein CASSLARFSNQPQHF.